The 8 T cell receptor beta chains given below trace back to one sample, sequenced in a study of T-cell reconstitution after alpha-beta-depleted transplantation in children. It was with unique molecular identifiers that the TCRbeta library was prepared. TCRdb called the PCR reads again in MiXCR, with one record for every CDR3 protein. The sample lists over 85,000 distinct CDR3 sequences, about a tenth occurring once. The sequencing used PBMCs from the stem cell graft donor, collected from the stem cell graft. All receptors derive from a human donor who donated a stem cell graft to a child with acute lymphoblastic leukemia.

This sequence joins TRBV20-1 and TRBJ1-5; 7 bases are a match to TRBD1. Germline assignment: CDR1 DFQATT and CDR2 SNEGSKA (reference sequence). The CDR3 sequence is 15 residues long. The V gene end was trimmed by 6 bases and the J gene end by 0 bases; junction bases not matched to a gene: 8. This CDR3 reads CSARTGLYSNQPQHF. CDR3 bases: TGCAGTGCCAGGACAGGCCTTTATAGCAATCAGCCCCAGCATTTT.

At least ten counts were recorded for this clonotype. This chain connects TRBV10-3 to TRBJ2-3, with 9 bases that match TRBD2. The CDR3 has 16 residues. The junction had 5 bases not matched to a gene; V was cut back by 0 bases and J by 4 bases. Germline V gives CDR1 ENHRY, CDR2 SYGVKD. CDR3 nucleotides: TGTGCCATCAGTGAGTCGGGCGGGGGGGCCTCAGATACGCAGTATTTT. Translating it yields CAISESGGGASDTQYF.

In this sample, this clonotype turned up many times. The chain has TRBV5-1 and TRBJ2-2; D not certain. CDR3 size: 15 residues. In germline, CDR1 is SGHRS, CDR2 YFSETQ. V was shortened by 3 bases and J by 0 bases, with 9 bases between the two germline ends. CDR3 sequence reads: CASSSSGPNTGELFF. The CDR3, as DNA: TGCGCCAGCAGCTCCTCCGGGCCGAACACCGGGGAGCTGTTTTTT.

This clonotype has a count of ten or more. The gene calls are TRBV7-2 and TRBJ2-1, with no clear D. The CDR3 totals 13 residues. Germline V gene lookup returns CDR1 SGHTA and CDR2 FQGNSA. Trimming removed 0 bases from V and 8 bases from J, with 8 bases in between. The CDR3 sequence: CASSLAPLYEQFF. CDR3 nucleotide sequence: TGTGCCAGCAGCTTAGCTCCCCTGTATGAGCAGTTCTTC. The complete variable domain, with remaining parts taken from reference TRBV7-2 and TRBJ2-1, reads GAGVSQSPSNKVTEKGKDVELRCDPISGHTALYWYRQSLGQGLEFLIYFQGNSAPDKSGLPSDRFSAERTGGSVSTLTIQRTQQEDSAVYLCASSLAPLYEQFFGPGTRLTVL.

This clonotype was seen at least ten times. The DNA for the CDR3 is TGTGCCAGCAGTTTCCTGGGACAGGTCAGCACAGATACGCAGTATTTT. This codes for CASSFLGQVSTDTQYF. The chain uses TRBV27 and TRBJ2-3; TRBD1 agrees at 8 bases. Trimming removed 3 bases from V and 0 bases from J; junction bases left unmatched: 5. The CDR3 totals 16 residues. Germline CDR1 MNHEY, CDR2 SMNVEV (reference sequence).

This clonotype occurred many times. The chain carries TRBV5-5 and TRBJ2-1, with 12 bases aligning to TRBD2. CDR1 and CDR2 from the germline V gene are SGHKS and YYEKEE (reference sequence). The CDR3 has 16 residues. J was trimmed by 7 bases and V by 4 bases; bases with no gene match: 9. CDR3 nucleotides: TGTGCCAGCAGCGTTGTCGTACTAGCGGGGGGAAATGAGCAGTTCTTC. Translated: CASSVVVLAGGNEQFF.

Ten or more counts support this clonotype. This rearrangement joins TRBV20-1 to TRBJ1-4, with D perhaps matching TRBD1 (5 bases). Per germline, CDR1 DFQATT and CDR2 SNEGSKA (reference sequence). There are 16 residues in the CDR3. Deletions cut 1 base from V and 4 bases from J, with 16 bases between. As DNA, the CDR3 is TGCAGTGCTAGAGGGGAGCTCCAGGGAAATAATGAAAAACTGTTTTTT. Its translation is CSARGELQGNNEKLFF.

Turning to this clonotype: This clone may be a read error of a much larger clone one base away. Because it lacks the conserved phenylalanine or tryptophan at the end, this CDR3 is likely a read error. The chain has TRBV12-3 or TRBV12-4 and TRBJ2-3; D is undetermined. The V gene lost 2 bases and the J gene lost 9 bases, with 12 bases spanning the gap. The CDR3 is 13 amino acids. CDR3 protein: CASSLFPSRTQYL. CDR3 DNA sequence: TGTGCCAGCAGTTTATTCCCCTCGCGGACGCAGTATCTT.